This record looks at one TCR beta chain sequence and its context. Germline is not matched at one junction end, which may reflect a read error. This sample was included in a study of tumor-infiltrating lymphocytes in primary liver carcinoma. Study-wide context: Samples had roughly 3.5 to 7.13 million productive TCRbeta reads, comparable between tissue types.

The researchers produced TCR beta cDNA from approximately 550 ng total RNA with a constant-region primer. Construction of TCR beta libraries relied on three successive nested multiplex PCR rounds employing slightly modified ARM-PCR. Each of the first two PCR rounds ran about 9 cycles with TRBV1-TRBV30 forward and C-beta reverse primers. TCRdb independently ran MiXCR on the multiplex PCR reads; one entry per CDR3 protein. This sample yields 55,000 to 70,000 distinct CDR3 sequences, of which 55% to 75% are seen a single time; just over 55% belongs to the top ten. This CDR3 comprises 18 residues. Looked up from germline, CDR1 is MNHNS and CDR2 is SASEGT. Between roughly 17 and 31 mg of unsorted bulk tissue served as the source from which RNA and DNA were co-extracted. Per tumor, sampling covered five separate regions.

The material sequenced was liver tumor tissue from sampling region 2. The subset here: tumor region T2, inferior pole. The rearrangement joins TRBV6-1 to TRBJ2-1; 9 bases line up with TRBD2. The clonotype was recovered from a man aged 40-49 years with primary liver carcinoma and hepatitis B virus infection. DNA of the CDR3: TGTGCCGGCAGTGCCGTAGGGGGCGGGGGGGGAATAGAGAATGAGCAGTTCTTC. As protein: CAGSAVGGGGGIENEQFF.